Listed below are T cell receptor beta chains from one sample, sequenced in a study of cytomegalovirus exposure and HLA in healthy donors. TCRdb's table, derived via immunoSEQ multiplex PCR, lists solely in-frame clones and lacks some. This sample carries around 200,000 clones, around three quarters of them seen once, and the ten largest clones take approximately 4.7%. Sample: PBMCs. Source of these receptors: a woman between 25 and 40 years old in good health and CMV-seropositive. The CDR3 runs from the conserved cysteine through the conserved F or W. D genes are given only for firm matches. Part of the rows lack a size; the others show once, few, many or a class for expanded clones.

v_call: TRBV7-7
clone_size: NA
j_call: TRBJ2-7
d_call: NA
cdr3_nt: TGTGCCAGCAGCCAAGCCTCGGACAGCACCTACGAGCAGTACTTC
cdr3_aa: CASSQASDSTYEQYF

v_call: TRBV5-1
clone_size: NA
j_call: TRBJ2-7
d_call: NA
cdr3_nt: TGCGCCAGCAGCCGGCCGATCGACTTGAAAGGGGTCTACGAGCAGTACTTC
cdr3_aa: CASSRPIDLKGVYEQYF

v_call: TRBV6-5
clone_size: NA
j_call: TRBJ1-2
d_call: TRBD1
cdr3_nt: TGTGCCAGCAGTTACTCTGGAAACAGGGGAAGTGGCTACACCTTC
cdr3_aa: CASSYSGNRGSGYTF

v_call: TRBV7-2
clone_size: few
j_call: TRBJ1-5
d_call: TRBD1
cdr3_nt: TGTGCCAGCAGCGCCCGACAGGGTGAACAGCCCCAGCATTTT
cdr3_aa: CASSARQGEQPQHF

v_call: TRBV4-3
clone_size: few
j_call: TRBJ2-1
d_call: NA
cdr3_nt: TGCGCCAGCAGCCGCGGGACTTTCAATGAGCAGTTCTTC
cdr3_aa: CASSRGTFNEQFF

v_call: TRBV15
clone_size: once
j_call: TRBJ2-2
d_call: NA
cdr3_nt: TGTGCCACCAGCACCACCTCTGCAGGGTTCACCGGGGAGCTGTTTTTT
cdr3_aa: CATSTTSAGFTGELFF

v_call: TRBV6-5
clone_size: NA
j_call: TRBJ2-7
d_call: NA
cdr3_nt: TGTGCCAGCAGATCTGGGGGGTACGAGCAGTACTTC
cdr3_aa: CASRSGGYEQYF

v_call: TRBV27
clone_size: NA
j_call: TRBJ2-2
d_call: TRBD2
cdr3_nt: TGTGCCAGCAGTTCCCCCCAGCGGGGCACCGGGGAGCTGTTTTTT
cdr3_aa: CASSSPQRGTGELFF

v_call: TRBV6-5
clone_size: NA
j_call: TRBJ2-1
d_call: TRBD1
cdr3_nt: TGTGCCAGCAGTTACTTCGCAGGGGGTGGCTACAATGAGCAGTTCTTC
cdr3_aa: CASSYFAGGGYNEQFF

v_call: TRBV29-1
clone_size: few
j_call: TRBJ2-7
d_call: TRBD1
cdr3_nt: TGCAGCGGCCGGGACAGGGGCTACGAGCAGTACTTC
cdr3_aa: CSGRDRGYEQYF

v_call: TRBV11-3
clone_size: few
j_call: TRBJ2-3
d_call: NA
cdr3_nt: TGTGCCAGCAGCCAGGGCAGGGGTGTAACAGATACGCAGTATTTT
cdr3_aa: CASSQGRGVTDTQYF

v_call: TRBV7-9
clone_size: NA
j_call: TRBJ1-2
d_call: TRBD1
cdr3_nt: TGTGCCGGAGGGGTCCCCGGGACAGGACATAATGGCTACACCTTC
cdr3_aa: CAGGVPGTGHNGYTF

v_call: TRBV7-9
clone_size: once
j_call: TRBJ1-2
d_call: NA
cdr3_nt: TGTGCCAGCAGCCTTTCCTTATATGGCTACACCTTC
cdr3_aa: CASSLSLYGYTF

v_call: TRBV7-2
clone_size: NA
j_call: TRBJ1-2
d_call: TRBD1
cdr3_nt: TGTGCCAGCAGCCCCTGGGACAGGGACTATGGCTACACCTTC
cdr3_aa: CASSPWDRDYGYTF

v_call: TRBV5-5
clone_size: NA
j_call: TRBJ1-1
d_call: TRBD1
cdr3_nt: TGTGCCAGCAGCTTGGCTAGTACAGGGGCCATCCCCACTGAAGCTTTCTTT
cdr3_aa: CASSLASTGAIPTEAFF

v_call: TRBV7-9
clone_size: NA
j_call: TRBJ2-7
d_call: TRBD1
cdr3_nt: TGTGCCAGCAGCAAACAGGGGCCCCTCTCCTACGAGCAGTACTTC
cdr3_aa: CASSKQGPLSYEQYF

v_call: TRBV6-5
clone_size: NA
j_call: TRBJ1-1
d_call: NA
cdr3_nt: TGTGCCAGCAGTTACTCCGGCGGAAAGAACACTGAAGCTTTCTTT
cdr3_aa: CASSYSGGKNTEAFF

v_call: TRBV27
clone_size: NA
j_call: TRBJ1-5
d_call: TRBD1
cdr3_nt: TGTGCCAGCAGTCCGACAGGGTCCAATCAGCCCCAGCATTTT
cdr3_aa: CASSPTGSNQPQHF

v_call: TRBV7-9
clone_size: NA
j_call: TRBJ2-3
d_call: NA
cdr3_nt: TGTGCCAGCACCACCCCAGGGGTGGTAGATACGCAGTATTTT
cdr3_aa: CASTTPGVVDTQYF

v_call: TRBV7-8
clone_size: NA
j_call: TRBJ2-5
d_call: TRBD1
cdr3_nt: TGTGCCAGCACCCACGTCAGGGGGTTTCAAGAGACCCAGTACTTC
cdr3_aa: CASTHVRGFQETQYF

v_call: TRBV27
clone_size: NA
j_call: TRBJ2-7
d_call: NA
cdr3_nt: TGTGCCAGCAGTTTAGGCAGGTTGGGCGAGCAGTACTTC
cdr3_aa: CASSLGRLGEQYF

v_call: TRBV5-1
clone_size: NA
j_call: TRBJ2-5
d_call: NA
cdr3_nt: TGCGCCAGCAGCTTGGGGGGGGGCGACGCATTATGGGAGACCCAGTACTTC
cdr3_aa: CASSLGGGDALWETQYF

v_call: TRBV19
clone_size: NA
j_call: TRBJ2-7
d_call: NA
cdr3_nt: TGTGCCAGTAGTATGGGGGGGCCCACCTACGAGCAGTACTTC
cdr3_aa: CASSMGGPTYEQYF

v_call: TRBV4-2
clone_size: NA
j_call: TRBJ2-3
d_call: NA
cdr3_nt: TGTGCCAGCAGCCCATCCCTTCGGGCGGGGGCCATTTCAGATACGCAGTATTTT
cdr3_aa: CASSPSLRAGAISDTQYF

v_call: TRBV9
clone_size: once
j_call: TRBJ1-6
d_call: NA
cdr3_nt: TGTGCCAGCAACCAGGGTTTCTATAATTCACCCCTCCACTTT
cdr3_aa: CASNQGFYNSPLHF

v_call: TRBV10-3
clone_size: NA
j_call: TRBJ2-2
d_call: TRBD1
cdr3_nt: TGTGCCATCAGGGGACAGCTGAACACCGGGGAGCTGTTTTTT
cdr3_aa: CAIRGQLNTGELFF

v_call: TRBV7-2
clone_size: few
j_call: TRBJ1-2
d_call: NA
cdr3_nt: TGTGCCAGCAGCTTAGATCCGGGGAACTATGGCTACACCTTC
cdr3_aa: CASSLDPGNYGYTF

v_call: TRBV29-1
clone_size: once
j_call: TRBJ2-2
d_call: TRBD1
cdr3_nt: TGCAGCGTTCTGACAGGGGGCCCCAACACCGGGGAGCTGTTTTTT
cdr3_aa: CSVLTGGPNTGELFF

v_call: TRBV11-3
clone_size: NA
j_call: TRBJ1-5
d_call: NA
cdr3_nt: TGTGCCAGCAGCCAGTCGGGGGGAAATCAGCCCCAGCATTTT
cdr3_aa: CASSQSGGNQPQHF

v_call: TRBV20-1
clone_size: NA
j_call: TRBJ2-7
d_call: NA
cdr3_nt: TGCAGTGCTGGCAGATCCTACGAGCAGTACTTC
cdr3_aa: CSAGRSYEQYF

v_call: TRBV27
clone_size: NA
j_call: TRBJ1-1
d_call: NA
cdr3_nt: TGTGCCAGCAGTACCCGGGTAGCCGCGAACACTGAAGCTTTCTTT
cdr3_aa: CASSTRVAANTEAFF

v_call: TRBV6-5
clone_size: NA
j_call: TRBJ1-1
d_call: TRBD1
cdr3_nt: TGTGCCAGCAGTTACTCCGTGTCAGGGGGGACTGAAGCTTTCTTT
cdr3_aa: CASSYSVSGGTEAFF

v_call: TRBV4-1
clone_size: few
j_call: TRBJ2-1
d_call: TRBD2
cdr3_nt: TGCGCCAGCAGCACACCCGGGGGGAGGAGCGGGAGGGCCACGGATGAGCAGTTCTTC
cdr3_aa: CASSTPGGRSGRATDEQFF

v_call: TRBV15
clone_size: NA
j_call: TRBJ2-1
d_call: TRBD2
cdr3_nt: TGTGCCACCAGCAGGGAAATAGGACTAGCGGGAGGCTACAATGAGCAGTTCTTC
cdr3_aa: CATSREIGLAGGYNEQFF

v_call: TRBV6-1
clone_size: NA
j_call: TRBJ1-5
d_call: NA
cdr3_nt: TGTGCCAGCAGTGAAGCGCGCGTCTTTTATAGCAATCAGCCCCAGCATTTT
cdr3_aa: CASSEARVFYSNQPQHF

v_call: TRBV19
clone_size: NA
j_call: TRBJ2-7
d_call: NA
cdr3_nt: TGTGCCAGTAGTATGGAAGGCGGCGAGCAGTACTTC
cdr3_aa: CASSMEGGEQYF

v_call: TRBV11-3
clone_size: NA
j_call: TRBJ2-1
d_call: TRBD2
cdr3_nt: TGTGCCAGCAGCCGGACTAGCGGGAGGTTTAGTATTTTGTACAATGAGCAGTTCTTC
cdr3_aa: CASSRTSGRFSILYNEQFF

v_call: TRBV11-3
clone_size: NA
j_call: TRBJ2-1
d_call: NA
cdr3_nt: TGTGCCAGCAGCCCGCGGACAGTTGAGCAGTTCTTC
cdr3_aa: CASSPRTVEQFF

v_call: TRBV27
clone_size: NA
j_call: TRBJ2-2
d_call: TRBD1
cdr3_nt: TGTGCCAGCAGTTCGGGGACAGGTCCTATGACGGACACCGGGGAGCTGTTTTTT
cdr3_aa: CASSSGTGPMTDTGELFF

v_call: TRBV6-5
clone_size: NA
j_call: TRBJ2-7
d_call: NA
cdr3_nt: TGTGCCACCCTCAACAGGGCTTCCTACGAGCAGTACTTC
cdr3_aa: CATLNRASYEQYF

v_call: TRBV2
clone_size: NA
j_call: TRBJ1-4
d_call: NA
cdr3_nt: TGTGCCAGCAGTGGATCCTGGGCCCAAGACCTTACGGGGAAACTGTTTTTT
cdr3_aa: CASSGSWAQDLTGKLFF

v_call: TRBV6-5
clone_size: NA
j_call: TRBJ2-7
d_call: TRBD2
cdr3_nt: TGTGCCAGCAGTCAAACTAGCGGGAAAAGCGAGCAGTACTTC
cdr3_aa: CASSQTSGKSEQYF

v_call: TRBV15
clone_size: NA
j_call: TRBJ2-7
d_call: TRBD2
cdr3_nt: TGTGCCACCAGCCAGCGGGAGGTCTACGAGCAGTACTTC
cdr3_aa: CATSQREVYEQYF

v_call: TRBV2
clone_size: NA
j_call: TRBJ2-2
d_call: TRBD1
cdr3_nt: TGTGCCAGCAACCTCGGGACAGCTCACACCGGGGAGCTGTTTTTT
cdr3_aa: CASNLGTAHTGELFF

v_call: TRBV27
clone_size: NA
j_call: TRBJ1-1
d_call: TRBD1
cdr3_nt: TGTGCCAGCAGTCCCGACAGGGGGCTTAGTCTCACTGAAGCTTTCTTT
cdr3_aa: CASSPDRGLSLTEAFF

v_call: TRBV19
clone_size: few
j_call: TRBJ2-5
d_call: TRBD2
cdr3_nt: TGTGCCAGTAGTCCAGTCCCAGCGGGGGCCCAAGAGACCCAGTACTTC
cdr3_aa: CASSPVPAGAQETQYF

v_call: TRBV5-1
clone_size: NA
j_call: TRBJ1-6
d_call: NA
cdr3_nt: TGCGCCAGCAGCGAAGGGGGGGTAGAATCACCCCTCCACTTT
cdr3_aa: CASSEGGVESPLHF

v_call: TRBV11-2
clone_size: few
j_call: TRBJ2-5
d_call: NA
cdr3_nt: TGTGCCAGCAGCTTGCGAGGGGAGACCCAGTACTTC
cdr3_aa: CASSLRGETQYF

v_call: TRBV7-2
clone_size: few
j_call: TRBJ2-2
d_call: NA
cdr3_nt: TGTGCCAGCAGCTTAGGGGCGATTACTAACACCGGGGAGCTGTTTTTT
cdr3_aa: CASSLGAITNTGELFF

v_call: TRBV4-3
clone_size: NA
j_call: TRBJ1-4
d_call: NA
cdr3_nt: TGCGCCAGCAGCCAAGAAAACTGGGGCCTCGGAATGCTGTTTTTT
cdr3_aa: CASSQENWGLGMLFF

v_call: TRBV11-3
clone_size: NA
j_call: TRBJ2-3
d_call: TRBD2
cdr3_nt: TGTGCCAGCACCGGGGGACTAGCGGGAAAGGTAGATACGCAGTATTTT
cdr3_aa: CASTGGLAGKVDTQYF

v_call: TRBV6-5
clone_size: NA
j_call: TRBJ1-2
d_call: TRBD1
cdr3_nt: TGTGCCAGCAGTCGAGGGACAGGGGGCGGCTATGGCTACACCTTC
cdr3_aa: CASSRGTGGGYGYTF

v_call: TRBV4-1
clone_size: NA
j_call: TRBJ1-2
d_call: NA
cdr3_nt: TGCGCCAGCAGCCAACCGACAGGCACTACCAATGGCTACACCTTC
cdr3_aa: CASSQPTGTTNGYTF

v_call: TRBV6-5
clone_size: NA
j_call: TRBJ1-5
d_call: NA
cdr3_nt: TGTGCCAGCACCCTCTCCCCTTATAGCAATCAGCCCCAGCATTTT
cdr3_aa: CASTLSPYSNQPQHF

v_call: TRBV7-9
clone_size: NA
j_call: TRBJ2-1
d_call: TRBD2
cdr3_nt: TGTGCCAGCAGCTTATTACTAGCGGGAGGGCCAGGTGAGCAGTTCTTC
cdr3_aa: CASSLLLAGGPGEQFF

v_call: TRBV27
clone_size: NA
j_call: TRBJ2-5
d_call: NA
cdr3_nt: TGTGCCAGCAGTCCCCTATTACGGAGGGAGATTGTTCCCGGCGAGACCCAGTACTTC
cdr3_aa: CASSPLLRREIVPGETQYF

v_call: TRBV9
clone_size: once
j_call: TRBJ2-5
d_call: NA
cdr3_nt: TGTGCCAGCAGTTTTCATCCGGGACTCCTTTTGGAGACCCAGTACTTC
cdr3_aa: CASSFHPGLLLETQYF

v_call: TRBV9
clone_size: NA
j_call: TRBJ1-3
d_call: NA
cdr3_nt: TGTGCCAGCAGCGTAGCCGGGTTGGCAAACACCATATATTTT
cdr3_aa: CASSVAGLANTIYF

v_call: TRBV11-2
clone_size: NA
j_call: TRBJ2-7
d_call: TRBD2
cdr3_nt: TGTGCCAGCAGCACCTTGATTAGCGGGATTTTTCGATACGAGCAGTACTTC
cdr3_aa: CASSTLISGIFRYEQYF